Listed below are T cell receptor beta chains from one sample, sequenced in a study of blood T cells in healthy people across ages. TCRdb reanalysed the 5' RACE reads using MiXCR and keeps one entry per CDR3 protein. The sample consists of 780,000 or so distinct CDR3 sequences, roughly 50% of them appearing once. Sequencing input: blood. Receptors originate from an elderly man in good health. The CDR3 runs from the conserved cysteine through the conserved F or W. The D gene is left open where the match is weak. Expanded clones are given a class, and other clones once, few, many or no size at all.

CDR3 DNA	CDR3 protein	J gene	D gene	clone size	V gene
TGTGCCAGCAGCCAAGATTCCCAGGGGTCAGGAAATGAGCAGTACTTC	CASSQDSQGSGNEQYF	TRBJ2-7	.	.	TRBV4-2
TGTGCCAGCAGCGAGCCCGGGCTTCCTACCGGAGGCGAGCAGTACTTC	CASSEPGLPTGGEQYF	TRBJ2-7	.	once	TRBV3-1
TGTGCCACCAGCAGAGATCGGTACGAGCAGTACTTC	CATSRDRYEQYF	TRBJ2-7	.	.	TRBV15
TGTGCCAGCAGTTACACTAGGCTAGGAAGCACAGATACGCAGTATTTT	CASSYTRLGSTDTQYF	TRBJ2-3	.	.	TRBV6-5
TGTGCCAGCAGCGTGGATCTAGGGGCCACTAACTATGGCTACACCTTC	CASSVDLGATNYGYTF	TRBJ1-2	.	.	TRBV13
TGTGCCAGCAGTGTCCTAGCGGGAGGTGGGGTCAATGAGCAGTTCTTC	CASSVLAGGGVNEQFF	TRBJ2-1	TRBD2	.	TRBV2
TGTGCCAGCAGTCAGGCAACTGGGTCCTACAATGAGCAGTTCTTC	CASSQATGSYNEQFF	TRBJ2-1	.	.	TRBV28
TGTGCCAGCAGGTCTGAGGGGGGACGTCCGATGGATGAGCAGTTCTTC	CASRSEGGRPMDEQFF	TRBJ2-1	.	.	TRBV6-1
TGTGCCAGCAGTTTCCTCAGGCAAAACTCCTACAAGGAGCAGTTCTTC	CASSFLRQNSYKEQFF	TRBJ2-1	.	once	TRBV6-5
TGCGCCAGCAGCCGTAGCGGACCCTGGACCCATGAGCAGTTCTTC	CASSRSGPWTHEQFF	TRBJ2-1	.	.	TRBV5-1
TGTGCCAGCAGCGCCTTGTGGGGTAGCTCCTACGAGCAGTACTTC	CASSALWGSSYEQYF	TRBJ2-7	.	few	TRBV7-2
TGCAGCGTTACCGGACAGGGGGACGAGCAGTACTTC	CSVTGQGDEQYF	TRBJ2-7	TRBD1	.	TRBV29-1
TGTGCCAGCAGCTTAAATGCGGGACTCCAAGAGACCCAGTACTTC	CASSLNAGLQETQYF	TRBJ2-5	.	.	TRBV7-3
TGTGCCAGCACAAAGCGGTCTTTCCGGGGCTACACCTTC	CASTKRSFRGYTF	TRBJ1-2	.	.	TRBV6-5
TGTGCCACCAGTGATGGCGGACTAGCGGGGAAGAATGAGCAGTTCTTC	CATSDGGLAGKNEQFF	TRBJ2-1	TRBD2	once	TRBV24-1
TGTGCCAGCAGCTTAGATGCACCTAGCTCCTACAATGAGCAGTTCTTC	CASSLDAPSSYNEQFF	TRBJ2-1	.	.	TRBV7-2
TGCGCCAGCAGCTTGTGGGTAGCGCCTGATTACAATGAGCAGTTCTTC	CASSLWVAPDYNEQFF	TRBJ2-1	.	once	TRBV7-9
TGTGCCAGCAGCTTATTGGGTTTTGGAAGACAGAAGCACGAATACGCGTATTTT	CASSLLGFGRQKHEYAYF	TRBJ2-3	.	.	TRBV11-2
TGCAGCGTTGGAGGGGGTGACAGGTCGGGAAAACTGTTTTTT	CSVGGGDRSGKLFF	TRBJ1-4	.	.	TRBV29-1
TGTGCCAGCCGGGGAGCGGGAGTATTAGAGACCCAGTACTTC	CASRGAGVLETQYF	TRBJ2-5	TRBD2	.	TRBV12-3/TRBV12-4
TGTGCCACCAGTGATCCCTTATTCCGGATTCGGGCAGGCTGGGACACTGAAGCTTTCTTT	CATSDPLFRIRAGWDTEAFF	TRBJ1-1	.	.	TRBV24-1
TGTGCCAGCACCGAGGGGACTGTCAAAAATTCACCCCTCCACTTT	CASTEGTVKNSPLHF	TRBJ1-6	.	.	TRBV28
TGTGCCAGCAGCGTGGACGGGGGAAATGAGCAGTTCTTC	CASSVDGGNEQFF	TRBJ2-1	.	.	TRBV5-5
TGTGCCAGCAGCCAAGAAACATCCCAGCCCCAGCATTTT	CASSQETSQPQHF	TRBJ1-5	.	few	TRBV4-2
TGTGCCAGCAGCCCCACTAGCGGAGTTTCCTACGAGCAGTACTTC	CASSPTSGVSYEQYF	TRBJ2-7	TRBD2	few	TRBV12-3/TRBV12-4
TGCAGTGTTCGCGCGGCCGGCCGGACCCAGTACTTC	CSVRAAGRTQYF	TRBJ2-5	.	.	TRBV20-1
TGTGCCAGCAGTTGGCAAAAGGATTTCTACGAGCAGTACTTC	CASSWQKDFYEQYF	TRBJ2-7	.	.	TRBV2
TGCAGTGCCCCCGCGGGGGGGTTACAAAATACGCAGTATTTT	CSAPAGGLQNTQYF	TRBJ2-3	TRBD2	.	TRBV20-1